The rows below give T cell receptor beta chains drawn from one sample of a study of T cell responses to AZD1222 COVID-19 vaccine. Generated by immunoSEQ multiplex PCR, the TCRdb table keeps only in-frame clones and is missing some. The table has 150,000 to 200,000 clones, more than 85% seen once. Sequenced here: peripheral blood, sampled on day 0 of AZD1222 vaccination. The receptors shown here come from an adult in good health. The CDR3 runs from the conserved cysteine through the conserved F or W. D genes are given only for firm matches. Size is stated for part of the rows, as once, few or many counts, or as a class when the clone is expanded.

clone size	J gene	V gene	D gene	CDR3 protein	CDR3 DNA
few	TRBJ1-1	TRBV18	.	CASSPAPGANTEAFF	TGTGCCAGCTCACCAGCCCCAGGGGCGAACACTGAAGCTTTCTTT
.	TRBJ2-2	TRBV19	.	CASSIGRGARNTGELFF	TGTGCCAGTAGTATTGGTAGGGGGGCGAGGAACACCGGGGAGCTGTTTTTT
.	TRBJ1-6	TRBV30	.	CAWSVSVFLHF	TGTGCCTGGAGTGTATCCGTCTTCCTCCACTTT
.	TRBJ1-5	TRBV7-2	TRBD1	CASSWGQAQPQHF	TGTGCCAGCAGCTGGGGACAGGCCCAGCCCCAGCATTTT
.	TRBJ2-7	TRBV3-1/TRBV3-2	.	CASSLTDGADYEQYF	TGTGCCAGCAGCCTAACGGACGGTGCCGACTACGAGCAGTACTTC
.	TRBJ2-5	TRBV6-1	.	CASSEVREGGTQYF	TGTGCCAGCAGTGAAGTGCGGGAAGGAGGGACCCAGTACTTC
once	TRBJ1-6	TRBV7-6	.	CASSPLQGRNSPLHF	TGTGCCAGCAGCCCCCTACAGGGTCGTAATTCACCCCTCCACTTT
.	TRBJ2-2	TRBV7-3	TRBD2	CASSLMSGGLAGVGELFF	TGTGCCAGCAGCTTAATGTCTGGCGGATTAGCGGGAGTCGGGGAGCTGTTTTTT
once	TRBJ2-7	TRBV6-6	TRBD1	CASIERQGVLYEQYF	TGTGCCAGCATCGAAAGACAGGGAGTCCTCTACGAGCAGTACTTC
.	TRBJ2-1	TRBV19	.	CASSIGRDRLYNEQFF	TGTGCCAGTAGTATCGGGCGGGACCGCCTCTACAATGAGCAGTTCTTC
.	TRBJ2-7	TRBV5-1	.	CASSPLAGPAYEQYF	TGCGCCAGCAGCCCCCTCGCGGGGCCCGCCTACGAGCAGTACTTC
.	TRBJ1-1	TRBV11-3	TRBD1	CASSRDREDEAFF	TGTGCCAGCAGCAGAGACAGGGAAGATGAAGCTTTCTTT
few	TRBJ1-2	TRBV2	TRBD1	CASSDWDRGVDGYGYTF	TGTGCCAGCAGTGATTGGGACAGGGGCGTTGATGGCTATGGCTACACCTTC
.	TRBJ2-3	TRBV2	.	CASSEGAASDTQYF	TGTGCCAGCAGTGAAGGGGCGGCCTCAGATACGCAGTATTTT
.	TRBJ1-3	TRBV28	.	CASRPGQKNTIYF	TGTGCCAGCAGACCCGGACAGAAAAACACCATATATTTT
few	TRBJ1-4	TRBV15	.	CATSRDLGATNEKLFF	TGTGCCACCAGCAGAGATCTCGGGGCAACTAATGAAAAACTGTTTTTT
.	TRBJ1-2	TRBV28	TRBD1	CASSVQGAKDYGYTF	TGTGCCAGCAGTGTACAGGGGGCTAAGGACTATGGCTACACCTTC
.	TRBJ2-4	TRBV6-4	TRBD2	CASGSGVAKNIQYF	TGTGCCAGCGGAAGCGGGGTAGCCAAAAACATTCAGTACTTC
few	TRBJ1-2	TRBV9	TRBD1	CASSVASQRQGGGYTF	TGTGCCAGCAGCGTAGCCTCCCAGAGACAGGGAGGTGGCTACACCTTC
once	TRBJ2-1	TRBV11-3	TRBD2	CASSLDGREGMDEQFF	TGTGCCAGCAGCTTAGATGGGCGGGAGGGGATGGATGAGCAGTTCTTC
.	TRBJ2-7	TRBV7-6	.	CASSSELYEQYF	TGTGCCAGCAGCTCGGAACTCTACGAGCAGTACTTC
.	TRBJ2-5	TRBV2	.	CASSAENKETQYF	TGTGCCAGCAGTGCGGAGAATAAGGAGACCCAGTACTTC
.	TRBJ2-5	TRBV10-1	.	CASSASAQETQYF	TGCGCCAGCAGTGCTAGCGCCCAAGAGACCCAGTACTTC
.	TRBJ1-3	TRBV12-2	.	CASRPGQGPVSGNTIYF	TGTGCAAGTCGCCCCGGACAGGGCCCTGTCTCTGGAAACACCATATATTTT
.	TRBJ2-5	TRBV3-1/TRBV3-2	TRBD2	CASSQDTSGRGETQYF	TGTGCCAGCAGCCAAGATACTAGCGGGAGGGGAGAGACCCAGTACTTC
.	TRBJ2-5	TRBV2	.	CASSRDPQETQYF	TGTGCCAGCAGTCGGGACCCGCAAGAGACCCAGTACTTC
.	TRBJ2-7	TRBV7-9	.	CASSLVVGYEQYF	TGTGCCAGCAGCTTAGTGGTGGGCTACGAGCAGTACTTC
.	TRBJ2-1	TRBV27	TRBD1	CASSLGRRDRHFF	TGTGCCAGCAGTTTAGGTAGAAGGGACAGACACTTCTTC
.	TRBJ2-1	TRBV12-5	.	CASGLGGAYNEQFF	TGTGCTAGTGGTTTGGGCGGGGCCTACAATGAGCAGTTCTTC
.	TRBJ2-7	TRBV7-9	.	CASSLAGVFYEQYF	TGTGCCAGCAGCTTAGCAGGGGTTTTCTACGAGCAGTACTTC
.	TRBJ2-1	TRBV5-8	.	CASSFRGSPSLYNEQFF	TGTGCCAGCAGCTTCAGGGGTTCTCCCTCCCTCTACAATGAGCAGTTCTTC
.	TRBJ1-2	TRBV5-1	.	CASSFDGTYGYTF	TGCGCCAGCAGCTTCGACGGCACATATGGCTACACCTTC
.	TRBJ2-7	TRBV7-2	.	CASSLQLDKTYEQYF	TGTGCCAGCAGCTTACAGTTGGACAAGACCTACGAGCAGTACTTC
.	TRBJ1-2	TRBV5-6	.	CASSLGQRNYGYTF	TGTGCCAGCAGCTTGGGACAGCGGAACTATGGCTACACCTTC
.	TRBJ2-1	TRBV7-9	.	CASSFSGRDNEQFF	TGTGCCAGCAGCTTCTCGGGCCGAGACAATGAGCAGTTCTTC
.	TRBJ1-4	TRBV5-6	.	CASSSGSSNILFF	TGTGCCAGCAGCTCCGGGTCCTCGAATATACTGTTTTTT
.	TRBJ1-1	TRBV5-1	.	CASSLVAGINTEAFF	TGCGCCAGCAGCTTGGTTGCCGGGATCAACACTGAAGCTTTCTTT
.	TRBJ1-2	TRBV28	.	CASSLRVNGYTF	TGTGCCAGCAGTTTAAGGGTAAATGGCTACACCTTC
.	TRBJ2-1	TRBV27	.	CASSSQGYSEQFF	TGTGCCAGCAGTTCTCAAGGGTACAGTGAGCAGTTCTTC
.	TRBJ2-7	TRBV29-1	TRBD1	CSVRDSTYEQYF	TGCAGCGTCCGGGACAGCACCTACGAGCAGTACTTC
.	TRBJ1-2	TRBV7-3	.	CASSLTRRDGTNYGYTF	TGTGCCAGCAGCTTAACGAGAAGGGACGGGACTAACTATGGCTACACCTTC
.	TRBJ2-7	TRBV28	.	CASTPFVESYEQYF	TGTGCCAGCACCCCTTTTGTGGAGTCCTACGAGCAGTACTTC
.	TRBJ2-1	TRBV2	.	CASKRLVVEQFF	TGTGCCAGCAAAAGACTAGTTGTCGAGCAGTTCTTC
.	TRBJ2-1	TRBV7-9	.	CASSLHGAEQFF	TGTGCCAGCAGCTTACATGGAGCTGAGCAGTTCTTC
.	TRBJ2-7	TRBV5-5	.	CASSSLEVEQYF	TGTGCCAGCAGCTCGCTAGAAGTCGAGCAGTACTTC
.	TRBJ1-5	TRBV2	TRBD1	CASRAGGASNQPQHF	TGTGCCAGCAGAGCAGGGGGCGCGAGCAATCAGCCCCAGCATTTT
.	TRBJ2-7	TRBV5-5	.	CASSLELSYEQYF	TGTGCCAGCAGCTTGGAGCTCTCCTACGAGCAGTACTTC
.	TRBJ1-2	TRBV4-2	TRBD1	CASSHPGQKYGYTF	TGTGCCAGCAGCCATCCGGGACAGAAGTATGGCTACACCTTC
.	TRBJ1-2	TRBV18	.	CASSPIERANYGYTF	TGTGCCAGCTCACCGATCGAGAGGGCTAACTATGGCTACACCTTC
.	TRBJ2-1	TRBV18	.	CASSPQGGNEQFF	TGTGCCAGCTCACCTCAGGGCGGCAATGAGCAGTTCTTC
.	TRBJ1-5	TRBV28	.	CASSPRDVRGQPQHF	TGTGCCAGCAGCCCTCGGGACGTAAGGGGGCAGCCCCAGCATTTT
.	TRBJ1-3	TRBV27	.	CASSSGNTIYF	TGTGCCAGCAGTAGCGGAAACACCATATATTTT
.	TRBJ1-4	TRBV4-1	.	CASSLLTGRVTNEKLFF	TGCGCCAGCAGCCTTCTCACCGGGCGGGTTACTAATGAAAAACTGTTTTTT
.	TRBJ2-3	TRBV30	.	CAWRDSPKGDTQYF	TGTGCCTGGAGAGACAGTCCTAAAGGGGATACGCAGTATTTT
.	TRBJ1-5	TRBV11-3	.	CASSLNGGQPQHF	TGTGCCAGCAGCTTAAATGGGGGGCAGCCCCAGCATTTT
.	TRBJ2-7	TRBV4-1	TRBD1	CASSQTSGTDEHEQYF	TGCGCCAGCAGCCAGACCTCCGGGACAGACGAGCACGAGCAGTACTTC
once	TRBJ2-7	TRBV14	TRBD1	CASSQKGQGWYEQYF	TGTGCCAGCAGCCAGAAGGGACAGGGGTGGTACGAGCAGTACTTC